Each of the 26 T cell receptor beta chains below was sequenced from the same sample in a study of cytomegalovirus exposure and HLA in healthy donors. The study ran its PCR with 60 Vbeta and 13 Jbeta primers. Sequenced by immunoSEQ multiplex PCR; TCRdb stores in-frame clones only, minus some. Among approximately 170,000 clones listed, roughly 80% were seen once. The source material was PBMCs. These receptors were collected from a male donor in good health and CMV-seronegative.

The chain recombines TRBV15 with TRBJ2-2; 13 bases are shared with TRBD2. From germline, CDR1 is LNHNV and CDR2 YYDKDF (reference sequence). This CDR3 region has 18 residues. V shed 2 bases and J 4 bases; nucleotides not matched to a gene: 7. The DNA for the CDR3 is TGTGCCACCAGCAGAAGACTAGCGGGGGGATACTTCACCGGGGAGCTGTTTTTT. Amino acid sequence: CATSRRLAGGYFTGELFF.

This clone was recorded only once. CDR3 bases: TGTGCCAGCAGTTTGCACTCAGCGGGAGTAAGTGAGCAGTTCTTC. Translating gives CASSLHSAGVSEQFF. The chain uses TRBV28 and TRBJ2-1; TRBD2 matches 8 bases. Looked up from germline, CDR1 is MDHEN and CDR2 is SYDVKM. V lost 3 bases, J lost 9 bases, and 10 bases stayed unmatched. This CDR3 has 15 amino acids. Variable domain in full (rest from reference TRBV28 and TRBJ2-1): DVKVTQSSRYLVKRTGEKVFLECVQDMDHENMFWYRQDPGLGLRLIYFSYDVKMKEKGDIPEGYSVSREKKERFSLILESASTNQTSMYLCASSLHSAGVSEQFFGPGTRLTVL.

The gene calls are TRBV5-5 and TRBJ2-7, with D possibly matching TRBD1 (6 bases). Germline-derived CDR1 and CDR2 are SGHKS and YYEKEE (reference sequence). The germline V and J ends were trimmed by 1 base and 0 bases, with 20 bases remaining between them. CDR3 length: 18 residues. Here the CDR3 reads CASSLSQYGGPSSYEQYF. The CDR3 DNA reads TGTGCCAGCAGCTTGAGTCAGTATGGGGGCCCGAGCTCCTACGAGCAGTACTTC.

CDR3 region: CASSEQGRGQPQHF. CDR3 bases: TGTGCCAGCAGCGAACAGGGTCGTGGCCAGCCCCAGCATTTT. The chain couples TRBV7-2 to TRBJ1-5; the D gene is possibly TRBD1 (6 bases). Trimming pared 5 bases from V and 7 bases from J, leaving 15 bases between. Germline loops: CDR1 SGHTA, CDR2 FQGNSA. The CDR3 length is 14 residues.

The gene calls are TRBV7-9 and TRBJ1-4; 7 positions agree with TRBD1. Germline CDR1 and CDR2: SEHNR and FQNEAQ (reference sequence). The CDR3 contains 15 residues. V was clipped by 1 base and J by 5 bases; unmatched bases: 4. The CDR3 DNA sequence: TGTGCCAGCAGCTTAGTGGGACAGAGGAATGAAAAACTGTTTTTT. Translated, it gives CASSLVGQRNEKLFF.

V usage is TRBV6-6 and J usage is TRBJ2-7, with 9 positions matching TRBD1. The CDR3 runs 14 residues. The trim removed 5 bases at V and 5 bases at J, leaving 7 bases unmatched. Germline CDR1 MNHNY, CDR2 SVGAGI (reference sequence). CDR3: CASSRTGVRNEQYF. Here the CDR3 DNA reads TGTGCCAGCAGTCGGACAGGGGTAAGAAACGAGCAGTACTTC.

This clone was counted only a few times. The CDR3: CASSSAVGLGTEAFF. CDR3 sequence (DNA): TGTGCCAGCAGTAGTGCCGTGGGGCTCGGGACTGAAGCTTTCTTT. The genes are TRBV27 and TRBJ1-1; perhaps TRBD1 as D (5 bases). V shed 5 bases and J shed 5 bases, with 18 bases lying between them. CDR1 and CDR2 (germline): MNHEY, SMNVEV (reference sequence). The CDR3 has 15 amino acids.

The chain combines TRBV28 with TRBJ2-6; D not resolved. V gave up 6 bases and J gave up 2 bases, with 14 bases separating them. Per germline, CDR1 MDHEN and CDR2 SYDVKM. The CDR3 extends over 16 amino acids. Written as DNA, the CDR3 is TGTGCCAGCAGGGTGACTGGGTCCCCTGGGGCCAACGTCCTGACTTTC. This codes for CASRVTGSPGANVLTF.

The DNA for the CDR3 is TGTGCCAGCAGTTACACAGCAGATACGCAGTATTTT. Protein: CASSYTADTQYF. The rearrangement joins TRBV6-6 to TRBJ2-3; no definite D call. There are 12 residues in the CDR3. Trimming stripped 2 bases from V and 4 bases from J, with 4 bases between. Looked up from germline, CDR1 is MNHNY and CDR2 is SVGAGI (reference sequence).

V is TRBV13 and J is TRBJ2-7, with 8 bases matching TRBD1. V shed 4 bases, J shed 3 bases, and the junction held 5 bases outside the gene matches. CDR1 PRHDT and CDR2 FYEKMQ come from the germline V gene (reference sequence). The CDR3 is made up of 14 amino acids. The CDR3 nucleotides are TGTGCCAGCAGCTCCGACGGACAGGGCTACGAGCAGTACTTC. Protein product: CASSSDGQGYEQYF.

V usage is TRBV28 and J usage is TRBJ2-5, with D perhaps TRBD2 (7 bases). Germline V gene data show CDR1 as MDHEN and CDR2 as SYDVKM. V was cut by 5 bases and J by 5 bases, with 21 bases left in between. The CDR3 length is 16 residues. The CDR3 reads CASSMGGAGRAETQYF. The CDR3 nucleotides are TGTGCCAGCAGTATGGGGGGGGCAGGGAGGGCGGAGACCCAGTACTTC.

The V call is TRBV18, the J call TRBJ2-7; 8 nucleotides line up with TRBD1. The CDR3 has 16 residues. Looked up from germline, CDR1 is KGHSH and CDR2 is LQKENI. The ends lost 3 bases at V and 1 base at J; junction bases unmatched: 8. CDR3 DNA sequence: TGTGCCAGCTCACCGGGTGACAGGGGTCCTTCCTACGAGCAGTACTTC. Its protein product is CASSPGDRGPSYEQYF.

The CDR3 here is CASSQDRTPEGEKLFF. The CDR3 region has the DNA TGCGCCAGCAGCCAAGACCGGACACCGGAGGGTGAAAAACTGTTTTTT. J is TRBJ1-4 and V is TRBV4-1; a possible D gene is TRBD1 (5 bases). Per the germline V gene, CDR1 is MGHRA and CDR2 is YSYEKL. V was clipped by 0 bases and J by 7 bases, with 15 bases between them. This CDR3 contains 16 residues.

The chain combines TRBV29-1 with TRBJ2-5; D not resolved. The CDR3 runs to 12 residues. V was cut by 4 bases and J by 4 bases, with 10 bases left in between. Germline V CDR1 and CDR2: SQVTM, ANQGSEA. CDR3 DNA sequence: TGCAGCGTTGGCATCTGGGCAGAGACCCAGTACTTC. Protein product: CSVGIWAETQYF.

The chain combines TRBV2 with TRBJ1-5; a weak D match, TRBD1 (6 bases). Trimming cost V 6 bases and J 2 bases, with 23 bases left between them. Germline loops: CDR1 SNHLY, CDR2 FYNNEI. CDR3 length equals 18 residues. CDR3 protein: CASRAGVINEEGNQPQHF. In nucleotides, the CDR3 is TGTGCCAGCAGGGCAGGGGTGATTAACGAGGAAGGCAATCAGCCCCAGCATTTT.

This clone has just a few counts. V gene TRBV4-1 combines with J gene TRBJ1-6; TRBD1 agrees at 10 bases. The CDR3 totals 16 residues. Germline V CDR1 and CDR2: MGHRA, YSYEKL. V shed 2 bases and J 5 bases; nucleotides not matched to a gene: 3. Here the CDR3 reads CASSQWDRGNNSPLHF. CDR3 nucleotide sequence: TGCGCCAGCAGCCAATGGGACAGGGGTAATAATTCACCCCTCCACTTT.

This chain uses TRBV7-9 with TRBJ1-2; D may be TRBD1 (5 bases). Trimming removed 5 bases from V and 4 bases from J, with 14 bases in between. The CDR3 extends over 14 amino acids. Germline CDR1 is SEHNR and CDR2 is FQNEAQ (reference sequence). The CDR3 loop reads CASSTAGSFYGYTF. The CDR3 coding sequence is TGTGCCAGCAGCACCGCAGGGTCGTTCTATGGCTACACCTTC.

This rearrangement joins TRBV6-5 to TRBJ1-1, with a possible D match to TRBD1 (6 bases). The germline V and J ends were trimmed by 0 bases and 7 bases, with 6 bases remaining between them. Germline CDR1 reads MNHEY; CDR2 reads SVGAGI. The CDR3 is made up of 12 amino acids. CDR3 sequence (DNA): TGTGCCAGCAGTTACTCAGGGGGTGAAGCTTTCTTT. Translation: CASSYSGGEAFF.

The chain carries TRBV29-1 and TRBJ2-5; the D is unclear. V was trimmed by 1 base and J by 1 base, leaving 10 bases between them. The CDR3 contains 14 residues. Germline CDR1 is SQVTM and CDR2 is ANQGSEA. The CDR3 is CSVEANAGQETQYF. In nucleotides, the CDR3 is TGCAGCGTTGAAGCGAACGCAGGCCAAGAGACCCAGTACTTC.

The rearrangement links TRBV10-3 to TRBJ2-1; D unresolved. The CDR3 covers 15 residues. V shed 4 bases and J shed 0 bases, with 10 bases lying between them. The germline V gene encodes CDR1 ENHRY and CDR2 SYGVKD. The CDR3 nucleotides read TGTGCCATCAGTGGGTCAGTGAGCTCCTACAATGAGCAGTTCTTC. Its protein product is CAISGSVSSYNEQFF.

In this sample, this clone turned up once. The chain is built from TRBV5-1 and TRBJ2-7; 10 nucleotides agree with TRBD1. The CDR3 loop spans 15 amino acids. Germline values: CDR1 SGHRS, CDR2 YFSETQ. The V and J ends lost 4 bases and 10 bases, in that order; junction bases with no gene match: 14. The CDR3 loop reads CASSVGTGEFGDQYF. CDR3 nucleotides: TGCGCCAGCAGCGTGGGGACAGGGGAGTTTGGCGACCAGTACTTC.

The chain joins TRBV19 to TRBJ2-7, with 9 positions matching TRBD2. Per germline, CDR1 LNHDA and CDR2 SQIVND (reference sequence). The ends lost 5 bases at V and 2 bases at J; junction bases unmatched: 7. The CDR3 extends over 15 amino acids. The CDR3: CASSQGGLAPYEQYF. CDR3 in DNA: TGTGCCAGTAGTCAGGGGGGACTAGCCCCCTACGAGCAGTACTTC. Full variable domain (missing parts from reference TRBV19 and TRBJ2-7): DGGITQSPKYLFRKEGQNVTLSCEQNLNHDAMYWYRQDPGQGLRLIYYSQIVNDFQKGDIAEGYSVSREKKESFPLTVTSAQKNPTAFYLCASSQGGLAPYEQYFGPGTRLTVT.

The chain employs TRBV5-1 and TRBJ2-5; TRBD2 might be the D (7 bases). CDR1 and CDR2 from the germline V gene are SGHRS and YFSETQ. V lost 4 bases to trimming and J lost 4 bases, with 14 bases between them. This CDR3 comprises 14 residues. The CDR3 DNA reads as TGCGCCAGCAGCCCGGGGGGCCTAGGAGAGACCCAGTACTTC. Its protein product is CASSPGGLGETQYF.

The rearrangement joins TRBV13 to TRBJ1-2; D may be TRBD1 (6 bases). Trimming removed 0 bases from V and 4 bases from J, with 12 bases in between. Looked up from germline, CDR1 is PRHDT and CDR2 is FYEKMQ (reference sequence). The CDR3 has 15 amino acids. In nucleotides, the CDR3 is TGTGCCAGCAGCTTAGGGGACAGACCAGCCTATGGCTACACCTTC. This codes for CASSLGDRPAYGYTF.

The chain recombines TRBV11-2 with TRBJ2-2, with D possibly being TRBD2 (5 bases). The germline V gene encodes CDR1 SGHAT and CDR2 FQNNGV. This CDR3 is built from 13 residues. With 2 bases removed from V and 7 bases from J, the gap between germline ends came to 8 bases. This chain's CDR3 is CASSLTGIGELFF. CDR3 bases: TGTGCCAGCAGCTTAACGGGAATCGGGGAGCTGTTTTTT.

This clone was picked up one time. This rearrangement joins TRBV7-2 to TRBJ1-2; no definite D call. CDR3 size: 8 residues. Trimming left V 4 bases short and J 13 bases short, with 4 bases between. Germline values: CDR1 SGHTA, CDR2 FQGNSA. For the CDR3, the DNA is TGTGCCAGCAGCTCGTCCACCTTC. Translated: CASSSSTF.